The TCR beta chain under discussion was sequenced for a study of early T cells in non-severe SARS-CoV-2 infection. CDR3 length: 19 residues. Individually, cDNA molecules had unique molecular identifiers attached to them. TCRdb used MiXCR to reprocess the 5' RACE reads, holding one entry per CDR3 protein. The data contain roughly 60,000 distinct CDR3 sequences, more than 7% of them singletons. The specimen sequenced was whole blood. This sequence was found in an adult who was a healthcare worker with PCR-confirmed SARS-CoV-2 infection or an uninfected control (not recorded which). The chain couples TRBV21-1 to TRBJ2-1; the DNA was not compared with TRBD1, the D call given in the table. TRBV21-1 corresponds to a pseudogene. The CDR3 loop reads CASSKAQRTGRPLPNEQFF. In DNA form, the CDR3 reads TGTGCCAGCAGCAAAGCGCAGAGGACAGGGAGGCCCCTTCCTAATGAGCAGTTCTTC.